This note documents a single T cell receptor beta chain sequence. The antigen it binds to is not known. The input lacks base qualities; no much larger clone sits a single base away. The data are from a study of OX40 agonist ivuxolimab in advanced cancers. Concerning the study at large: Ivuxolimab was an agonistic, fully human IgG2 monoclonal antibody directed against OX40 (CD134), a costimulatory receptor. Intravenous ivuxolimab was administered to patients every 2 weeks at six dose levels: 0.01, 0.1, 0.3, 1.5, 3 and 10 mg/kg. Of the 50 or so patients in dose escalation, around 19 had hepatocellular carcinoma, about 15 had melanoma, 9 had renal cell carcinoma and 9 had head and neck cancer. In the dose-escalation cohort, 82.7% of patients were male, and the mean age was approximately 55 years, with a range of about 23 to 85. The purpose of peripheral TCRbeta sequencing was to test whether ivuxolimab changed TCR sequence diversity and led to clonal T-cell expansion. Patients were allowed to have had prior anti-PD-1, anti-PD-L1 or anti-CTLA-4 therapy, and less than 45% of the dose-escalation patients had previously received checkpoint inhibitors. The paper reports the monotherapy dose-escalation portion (N of about 56 patients) of the phase I ivuxolimab trial. Partial responses occurred in three dose-escalation patients: two with cutaneous melanoma and one with hepatocellular carcinoma.

The CDR3 sequence holds 13 residues, the cysteine and phenylalanine included. Solely the CDR3 DNA is kept, with 39 bases framed from the first base. Based on the germline V gene (reference sequence), the CDR1 and CDR2 sequences are LNHDA and SQIVND. V and J are trimmed by 5 bases and 2 bases, and the gene matches miss 2 bases of the junction. Here is what the overall study found, with its caveats: At doses of 0.1 to 3.0 mg/kg, clonal expansion of both CD4+ and CD8+ T cells in blood was seen between baseline and week 6. Antigen specificity was not determined for the clonally expanded peripheral T cells. After ivuxolimab, more expanded clones were found on average in CD8+ T cells than in CD4+ T cells. Low levels of normalized T-cell clonal expansion were also seen in some nonresponding patients. In partial responders in the 0.1-3.0 mg/kg groups, normalized peripheral clonal expansion was found to be among the lowest, especially among CD8+ T cells.

Genomic DNA was isolated from the sorted cells so that the TCRbeta CDR3 region could be sequenced. The immunoSEQ Assay was used for sequencing of TCRbeta CDR3 regions. TCRdb's version of the immuneACCESS table is confined to in-frame rearrangements and falls short of the full clone set. An unresolved V gene accounts for under half of the shortfall where checked; the remainder is of unknown origin. This sample holds approximately 99,000 clones; around 94% were observed only once. About 0.19% of the sample is in the top ten clones. The trial excluded patients who had a history of autoimmune disease or who were on systemic immunosuppression. Peripheral blood for TCR sequencing was drawn from every dose cohort at baseline, at cycle 4 day 1 and at cycle 7 day 1. The samples were taken from a phase I, first-in-human, multicenter, open-label dose-escalation trial of ivuxolimab. Adults with locally advanced or metastatic head and neck squamous cell, hepatocellular, melanoma or renal cell carcinoma were enrolled in the trial. Before TCR sequencing, CD4+ and CD8+ T cells were separately sorted from peripheral blood.

The sequence came from an adult with an advanced solid tumor such as melanoma, head and neck, liver or kidney cancer. This specimen was CD4+ or CD8+ T cells sorted from blood, taken in a trial of the OX40 agonist ivuxolimab. The receptor chain draws on TRBV19 and TRBJ2-7; 8 bases in the middle match TRBD1. The nucleotides are TGTGCCAGTAGTGAACAGGGGGCCTACGAGCAGTACTTC. Its translation reads: CASSEQGAYEQYF.